This is a list of T cell receptor beta chains from one sample in a study of regulatory T cells in long-lasting Graves disease. TCRdb analysed the multiplex PCR reads with MiXCR anew, one entry per CDR3 protein. The profile shows roughly 500,000 distinct CDR3 sequences, about 11% of them singletons. In addition, the sample was reused for a study of T cells in Graves' hyperthyroidism and ophthalmopathy.

The source was peripheral blood mononuclear cells (PBMCs), collected at new diagnosis, from a patient treated with antithyroid drugs. The origin of the receptors is a woman aged 30 to 39 with Graves disease. Both conserved end residues are part of each CDR3.

TRBV28	TRBJ1-5	CASSSPGPQHF
TRBV20-1	TRBJ2-7	CSASFAGGPMDEQYF
TRBV19	TRBJ1-5	CASSGAGTPLAQPQHF
TRBV12-3/TRBV12-4	TRBJ2-1	CASSPGREGPHNEQFF
TRBV6-2/TRBV6-3	TRBJ1-2	CASSYSEAAGYGYTF
TRBV5-6	TRBJ2-1	CASSLGWDDGIWGNEQFF
TRBV11-2	TRBJ1-2	CASSLERANYGYTF
TRBV20-1	TRBJ1-5	CSASRTGTSNQPQHF
TRBV20-1	TRBJ1-2	CSARGAGYGYTF
TRBV7-8	TRBJ2-3	CASSRGRVADTQYF
TRBV7-9	TRBJ2-1	CASSLRLGTFNEQFF
TRBV2	TRBJ2-1	CASSGAYYNEQFF
TRBV5-4	TRBJ1-1	CASSPYLAGEAFF
TRBV11-3	TRBJ2-3	CASSLGREKDTQYF
TRBV5-5	TRBJ1-2	CASSFAQPDYGYTF
TRBV6-1	TRBJ2-1	CASSVPGISSRPEQFF
TRBV6-5	TRBJ1-4	CASSYGTGRKEKLFF
TRBV19	TRBJ1-6	CASRDRGASPLHF
TRBV28	TRBJ2-4	CASSRKAVSIQYF
TRBV2	TRBJ2-7	CASSEGLGLGYEQYF
TRBV4-1	TRBJ2-3	CASSQDFTSTDTQYF
TRBV3-1	TRBJ2-1	CASSQVSAGEQFF
TRBV15	TRBJ2-5	CATSTDSQETQYF
TRBV15	TRBJ1-1	CATSRVGTSPSGTEAFF
TRBV19	TRBJ1-2	CASSSFLWGIDGYTF
TRBV27	TRBJ2-1	CASSPPIGPTRILSSYNEQFF
TRBV5-1	TRBJ2-2	CASSLTKTNTGELFF
TRBV10-3	TRBJ1-6	CAISDINFLNSPLHF
TRBV7-9	TRBJ1-5	CASSLRGGLNQPQHF
TRBV19	TRBJ2-5	CASSMRQGQETQYF
TRBV14	TRBJ1-1	CASSQGLQGRAFF
TRBV6-1	TRBJ1-6	CASSRRGGGSPLHF
TRBV19	TRBJ2-7	CASSWTGKGVNEQYF
TRBV12-3/TRBV12-4	TRBJ2-7	CASRPTGNSYEQYF
TRBV12-3/TRBV12-4	TRBJ2-1	CASKAQRSYNEQFF
TRBV24-1	TRBJ2-6	CATSDPSLGANVLTF
TRBV5-1	TRBJ2-1	CASSLHPSGGGLDEQFF
TRBV6-1	TRBJ2-5	CASSPRVADQETQYF
TRBV6-5	TRBJ1-1	CASSYSGWGTEAFF
TRBV20-1	TRBJ2-7	CSARESGGPTTEQYF
TRBV12-3/TRBV12-4	TRBJ1-2	CASTPTGVHGYTF
TRBV12-3/TRBV12-4	TRBJ2-3	CASSLGGQAPGTQYF
TRBV12-3/TRBV12-4	TRBJ2-7	CASSFRGSSYEQYF
TRBV18	TRBJ2-1	CASSPDVYNEQFF
TRBV28	TRBJ1-4	CASSLYTGTFATNEKLFF
TRBV10-2	TRBJ2-7	CASSGSPSGTYEQYF
TRBV12-3/TRBV12-4	TRBJ1-5	CASSLTGGGQPQHF
TRBV20-1	TRBJ1-1	CSARERGTEAFF
TRBV20-1	TRBJ2-6	CSASDRNSGANVLTF
TRBV12-3/TRBV12-4	TRBJ2-1	CASVRRESAYNEQFF
TRBV28	TRBJ1-5	CASSVWTGSQPQHF
TRBV5-1	TRBJ2-2	CASSPGQVGSGELFF
TRBV12-3/TRBV12-4	TRBJ2-2	CTSSLAGGNTGELFF
TRBV7-2	TRBJ2-1	CASSTDRDRGRFF